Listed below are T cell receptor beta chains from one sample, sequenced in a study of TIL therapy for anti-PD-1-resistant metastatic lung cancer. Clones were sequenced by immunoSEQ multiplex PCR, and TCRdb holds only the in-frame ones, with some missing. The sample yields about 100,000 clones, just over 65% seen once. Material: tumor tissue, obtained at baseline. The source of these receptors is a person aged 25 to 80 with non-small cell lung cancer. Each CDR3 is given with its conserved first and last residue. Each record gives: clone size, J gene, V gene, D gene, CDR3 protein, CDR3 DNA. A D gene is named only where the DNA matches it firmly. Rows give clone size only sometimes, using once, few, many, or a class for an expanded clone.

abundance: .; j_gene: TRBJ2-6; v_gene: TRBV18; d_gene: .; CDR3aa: CASSPRQSGLGSGANVLTF; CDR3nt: TGTGCCAGCTCACCACGGCAAAGTGGCCTGGGCTCTGGGGCCAACGTCCTGACTTTC
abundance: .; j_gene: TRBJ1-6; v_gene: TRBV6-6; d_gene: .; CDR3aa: CASSPDRPSSYNSPLHF; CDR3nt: TGTGCCAGCAGTCCGGACAGACCCAGCTCCTATAATTCACCCCTCCACTTT
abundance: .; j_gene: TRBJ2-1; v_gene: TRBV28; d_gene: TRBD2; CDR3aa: CASSLAGVVNEQFF; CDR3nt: TGTGCCAGCAGTTTAGCGGGAGTAGTCAATGAGCAGTTCTTC
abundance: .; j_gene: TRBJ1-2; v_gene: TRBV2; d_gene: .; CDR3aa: CASRPGFNYGYTF; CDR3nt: TGTGCCAGCAGACCGGGATTTAACTATGGCTACACCTTC
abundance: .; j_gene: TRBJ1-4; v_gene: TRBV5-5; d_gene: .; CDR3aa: CASSYRTRPENEKLFF; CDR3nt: TGTGCCAGCAGCTATCGGACCCGGCCGGAAAATGAAAAACTGTTTTTT
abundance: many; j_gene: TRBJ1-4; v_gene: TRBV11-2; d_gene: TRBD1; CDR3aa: CASSLAPHRGPNEKLFF; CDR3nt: TGTGCCAGCAGCTTAGCACCTCACAGGGGCCCTAATGAAAAACTGTTTTTT
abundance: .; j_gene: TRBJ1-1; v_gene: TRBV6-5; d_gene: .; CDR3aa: CASSYSWELNTEAFF; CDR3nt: TGTGCCAGCAGTTACTCGTGGGAGTTGAACACTGAAGCTTTCTTT
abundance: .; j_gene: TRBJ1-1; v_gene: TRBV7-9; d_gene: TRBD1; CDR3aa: CASSLARQGTEAFF; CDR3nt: TGTGCCAGCAGCTTAGCGAGACAGGGGACTGAAGCTTTCTTT
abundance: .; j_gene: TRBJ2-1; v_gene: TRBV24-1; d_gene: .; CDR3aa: CATSRAGPGNEQFF; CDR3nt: TGTGCCACCAGTCGCGCGGGGCCCGGCAATGAGCAGTTCTTC
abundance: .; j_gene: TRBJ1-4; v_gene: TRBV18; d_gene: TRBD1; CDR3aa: CASSPPAQGGEKLFF; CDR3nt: TGTGCCAGCTCACCACCGGCACAGGGGGGAGAAAAACTGTTTTTT
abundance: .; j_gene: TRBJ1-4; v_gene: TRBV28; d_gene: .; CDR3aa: CASSLGGHNEKLFF; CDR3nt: TGTGCCAGCAGTTTGGGCGGACATAATGAAAAACTGTTTTTT
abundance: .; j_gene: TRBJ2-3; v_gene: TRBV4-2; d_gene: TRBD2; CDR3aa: CASSQDRGGGTDTQYF; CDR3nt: TGTGCCAGCAGCCAAGATCGGGGGGGTGGCACAGATACGCAGTATTTT
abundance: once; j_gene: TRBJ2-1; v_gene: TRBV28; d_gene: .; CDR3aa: CASSLNKGRGGQFNEQFF; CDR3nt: TGTGCCAGCAGTTTAAACAAAGGGAGGGGGGGCCAATTCAATGAGCAGTTCTTC
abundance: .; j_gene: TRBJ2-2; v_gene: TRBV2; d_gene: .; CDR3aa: CASRQTTGELFF; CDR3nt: TGTGCCAGCAGACAGACTACCGGGGAGCTGTTTTTT
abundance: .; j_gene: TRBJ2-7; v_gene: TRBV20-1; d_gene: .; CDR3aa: CSASSYEQYF; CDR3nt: TGCAGTGCCAGCTCTTACGAGCAGTACTTC
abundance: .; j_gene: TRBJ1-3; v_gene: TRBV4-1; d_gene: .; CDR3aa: CASSREAALGNTIYF; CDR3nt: TGCGCCAGCAGCCGTGAGGCGGCTCTTGGAAACACCATATATTTT
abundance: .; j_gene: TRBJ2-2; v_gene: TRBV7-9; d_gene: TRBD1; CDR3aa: CASAGGTGELFF; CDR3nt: TGTGCCAGCGCAGGGGGCACCGGGGAGCTGTTTTTT
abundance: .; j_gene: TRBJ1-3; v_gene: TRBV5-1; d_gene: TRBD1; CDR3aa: CASSPTGVGNTIYF; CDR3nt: TGCGCCAGCAGTCCGACAGGGGTTGGAAACACCATATATTTT
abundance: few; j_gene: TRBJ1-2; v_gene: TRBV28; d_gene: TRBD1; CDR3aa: CASRGQGEGYGYTF; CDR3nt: TGTGCCAGCAGGGGACAGGGGGAGGGCTATGGCTACACCTTC
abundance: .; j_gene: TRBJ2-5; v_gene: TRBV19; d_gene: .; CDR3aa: CASSIVGVETQYF; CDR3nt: TGTGCCAGTAGTATAGTCGGGGTTGAGACCCAGTACTTC
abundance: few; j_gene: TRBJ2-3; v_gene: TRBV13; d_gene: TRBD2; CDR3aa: CASSFPSGLSDTQYF; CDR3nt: TGTGCCAGCAGCTTTCCTAGCGGCCTTTCGGATACGCAGTATTTT
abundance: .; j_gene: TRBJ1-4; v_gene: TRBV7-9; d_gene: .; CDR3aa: CASSPYGGNEKLFF; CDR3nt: TGTGCCAGCAGCCCCTATGGGGGAAATGAAAAACTGTTTTTT
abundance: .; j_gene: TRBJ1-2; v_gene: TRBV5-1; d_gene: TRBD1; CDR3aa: CASSPLRTGDGYTF; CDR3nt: TGCGCCAGCAGTCCTCTCCGGACAGGGGATGGCTACACCTTC
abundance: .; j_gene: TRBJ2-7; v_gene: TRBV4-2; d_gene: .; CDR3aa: CASSPGPNYEQYF; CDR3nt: TGTGCCAGCAGCCCCGGACCAAACTACGAGCAGTACTTC
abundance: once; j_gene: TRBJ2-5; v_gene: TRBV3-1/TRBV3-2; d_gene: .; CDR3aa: CASSRQRWTQYF; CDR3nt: TGTGCCAGCAGCCGTCAGAGGTGGACCCAGTACTTC
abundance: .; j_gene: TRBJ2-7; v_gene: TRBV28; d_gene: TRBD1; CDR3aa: CASSFVTGIVEQYF; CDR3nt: TGTGCCAGCAGTTTTGTGACAGGGATCGTCGAGCAGTACTTC
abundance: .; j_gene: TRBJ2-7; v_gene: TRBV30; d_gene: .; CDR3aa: CAWSFGAYEQYF; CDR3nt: TGTGCCTGGAGTTTCGGGGCCTACGAGCAGTACTTC
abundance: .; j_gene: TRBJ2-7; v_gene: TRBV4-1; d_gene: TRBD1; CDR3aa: CASSQVPGQGAYEQYF; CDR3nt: TGCGCCAGCAGCCAAGTTCCGGGACAGGGGGCCTACGAGCAGTACTTC
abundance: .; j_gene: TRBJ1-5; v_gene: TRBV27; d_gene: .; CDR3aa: CASSLPGASGSPQHF; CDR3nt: TGTGCCAGCAGTTTACCCGGGGCGTCAGGGTCGCCCCAGCATTTT
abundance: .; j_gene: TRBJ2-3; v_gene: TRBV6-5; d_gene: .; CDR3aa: CASSYSYPDTQYF; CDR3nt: TGTGCCAGCAGTTACAGTTACCCAGATACGCAGTATTTT
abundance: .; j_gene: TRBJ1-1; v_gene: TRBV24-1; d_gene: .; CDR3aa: CATSDNDGVNTEAFF; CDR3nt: TGTGCCACCAGTGACAATGACGGGGTGAACACTGAAGCTTTCTTT
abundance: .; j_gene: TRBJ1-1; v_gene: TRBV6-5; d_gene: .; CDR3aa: CASSYPTYHTEAFF; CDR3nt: TGTGCCAGCAGTTACCCCACCTACCACACTGAAGCTTTCTTT
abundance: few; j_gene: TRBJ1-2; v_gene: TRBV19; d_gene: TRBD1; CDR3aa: CASTLRDSNYGYTF; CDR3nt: TGTGCCAGTACACTCCGGGACAGTAACTATGGCTACACCTTC
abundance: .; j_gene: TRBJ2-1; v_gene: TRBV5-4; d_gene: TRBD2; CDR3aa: CASSPGTSSYNEQFF; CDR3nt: TGTGCCAGCAGCCCCGGGACTAGCTCCTACAATGAGCAGTTCTTC
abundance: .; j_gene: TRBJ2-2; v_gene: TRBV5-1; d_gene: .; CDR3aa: CASSLQGFTGELFF; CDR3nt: TGCGCCAGCAGCTTGCAGGGTTTCACCGGGGAGCTGTTTTTT
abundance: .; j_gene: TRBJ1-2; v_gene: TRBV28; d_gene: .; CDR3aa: CASSLLLKDSPTRSGYTF; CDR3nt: TGTGCCAGCAGTTTATTATTGAAGGACTCGCCAACTAGGTCTGGCTACACCTTC
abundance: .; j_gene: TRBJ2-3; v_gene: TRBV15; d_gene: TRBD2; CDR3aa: CATRVSGADTQYF; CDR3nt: TGTGCCACCAGGGTTAGCGGGGCAGATACGCAGTATTTT
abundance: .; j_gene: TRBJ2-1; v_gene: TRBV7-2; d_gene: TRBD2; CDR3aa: CASSLGLAGINEQFF; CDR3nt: TGTGCCAGCAGCCTAGGGCTAGCGGGAATCAATGAGCAGTTCTTC
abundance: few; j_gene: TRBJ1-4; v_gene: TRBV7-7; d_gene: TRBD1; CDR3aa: CASSPRQGGIEKLFF; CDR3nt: TGTGCTAGCAGCCCCAGACAGGGGGGAATTGAAAAACTGTTTTTT
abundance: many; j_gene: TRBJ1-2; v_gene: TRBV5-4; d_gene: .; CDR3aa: CASLPDRPPYGYTF; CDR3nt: TGTGCCAGCCTCCCTGACAGGCCCCCCTATGGCTACACCTTC
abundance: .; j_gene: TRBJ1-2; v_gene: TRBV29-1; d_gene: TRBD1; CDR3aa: CSVRTGAQIGYTF; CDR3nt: TGCAGCGTTCGGACAGGGGCCCAAATAGGCTACACCTTC
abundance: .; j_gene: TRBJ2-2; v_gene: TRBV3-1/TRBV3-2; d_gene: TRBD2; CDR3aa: CASSQGTSGGATGELFF; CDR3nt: TGTGCCAGCAGCCAGGGGACTAGCGGGGGGGCCACCGGGGAGCTGTTTTTT
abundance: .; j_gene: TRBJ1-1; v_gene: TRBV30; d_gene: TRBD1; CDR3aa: CAWSRTGGQNTEAFF; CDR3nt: TGTGCCTGGAGCCGGACAGGAGGTCAGAACACTGAAGCTTTCTTT
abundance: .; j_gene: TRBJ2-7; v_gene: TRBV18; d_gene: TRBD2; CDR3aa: CASSPPAGRVEQYF; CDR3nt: TGTGCCAGCTCACCACCGGCGGGGAGGGTCGAGCAGTACTTC
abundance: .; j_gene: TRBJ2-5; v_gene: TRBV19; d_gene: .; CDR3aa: CASSIRFQETQYF; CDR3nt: TGTGCCAGTAGTATAAGATTCCAAGAGACCCAGTACTTC
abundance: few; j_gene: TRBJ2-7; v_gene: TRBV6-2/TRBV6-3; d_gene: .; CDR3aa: CASSYPKRQAVTLLHEQYF; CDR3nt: TGTGCCAGCAGTTACCCGAAGAGGCAAGCGGTAACTCTGCTCCACGAGCAGTACTTC
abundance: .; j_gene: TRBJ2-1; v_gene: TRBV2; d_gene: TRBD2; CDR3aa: CASIHKAASGTYNEQFF; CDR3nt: TGTGCCAGCATCCATAAAGCGGCTAGCGGGACTTACAATGAGCAGTTCTTC
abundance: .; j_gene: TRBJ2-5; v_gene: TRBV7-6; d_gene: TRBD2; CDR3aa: CASSLGSRERGRETQYF; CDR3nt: TGTGCCAGCAGCTTGGGATCCCGGGAGCGGGGGCGGGAGACCCAGTACTTC
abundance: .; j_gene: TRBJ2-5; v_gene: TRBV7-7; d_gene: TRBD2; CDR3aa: CASSLGLAVQETQYF; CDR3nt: TGTGCTAGCAGCTTGGGACTAGCAGTTCAAGAGACCCAGTACTTC
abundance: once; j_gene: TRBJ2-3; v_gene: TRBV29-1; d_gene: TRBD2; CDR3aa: CSVEGQRETDTQYF; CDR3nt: TGCAGCGTTGAGGGGCAGCGGGAGACAGATACGCAGTATTTT
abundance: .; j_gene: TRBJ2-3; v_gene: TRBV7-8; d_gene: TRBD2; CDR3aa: CASSFSGADTQYF; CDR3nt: TGTGCCAGCAGCTTTAGCGGGGCCGATACGCAGTATTTT
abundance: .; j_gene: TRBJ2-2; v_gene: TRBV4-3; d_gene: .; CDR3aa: CASSQAQAAGELFF; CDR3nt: TGCGCCAGCAGCCAGGCTCAGGCGGCCGGGGAGCTGTTTTTT
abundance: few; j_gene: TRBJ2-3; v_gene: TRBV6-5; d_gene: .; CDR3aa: CASSYSERVDTQYF; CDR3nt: TGTGCCAGCAGTTACTCGGAAAGAGTTGATACGCAGTATTTT
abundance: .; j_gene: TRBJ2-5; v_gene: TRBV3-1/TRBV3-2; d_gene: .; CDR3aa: CASSQETQYF; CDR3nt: TGTGCCAGCAGCCAAGAGACCCAGTACTTC
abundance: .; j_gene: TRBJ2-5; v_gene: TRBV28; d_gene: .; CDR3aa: CASRSAEYQETQYF; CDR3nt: TGTGCCAGCAGGTCGGCAGAGTACCAAGAGACCCAGTACTTC
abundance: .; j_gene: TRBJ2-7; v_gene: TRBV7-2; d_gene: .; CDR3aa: CASSLDLQGLGLEQYF; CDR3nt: TGTGCCAGCAGCTTAGACTTACAGGGTCTGGGGCTCGAGCAGTACTTC
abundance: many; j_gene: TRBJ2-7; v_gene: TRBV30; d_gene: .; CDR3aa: CAWSVGRTFLSYEQYF; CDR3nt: TGTGCCTGGAGTGTAGGTCGGACCTTCCTCTCCTACGAGCAGTACTTC
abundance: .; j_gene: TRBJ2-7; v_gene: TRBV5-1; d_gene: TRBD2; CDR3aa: CASSQTSGRGEQYF; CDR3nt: TGCGCCAGCAGCCAGACTAGCGGGAGAGGCGAGCAGTACTTC
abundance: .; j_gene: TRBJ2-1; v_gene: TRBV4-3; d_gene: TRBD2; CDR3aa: CASSQDFGGSSYNEQFF; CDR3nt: TGCGCCAGCAGCCAAGACTTCGGCGGGAGCTCCTACAATGAGCAGTTCTTC